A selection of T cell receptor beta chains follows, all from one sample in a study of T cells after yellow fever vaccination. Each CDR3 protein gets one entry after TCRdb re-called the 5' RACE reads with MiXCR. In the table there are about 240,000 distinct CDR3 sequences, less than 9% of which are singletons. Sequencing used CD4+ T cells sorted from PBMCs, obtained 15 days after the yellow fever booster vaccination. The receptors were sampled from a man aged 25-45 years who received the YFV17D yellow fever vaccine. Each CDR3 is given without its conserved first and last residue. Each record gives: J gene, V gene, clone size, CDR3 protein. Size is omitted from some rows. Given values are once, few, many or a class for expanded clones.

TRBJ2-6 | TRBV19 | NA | ASSILSSGANVLT
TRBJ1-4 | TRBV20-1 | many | SARVPTNEKLF
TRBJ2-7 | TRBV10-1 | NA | ASRAGATGPYEQY
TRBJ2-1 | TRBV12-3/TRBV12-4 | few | ASSTAGASGRSYNEQF
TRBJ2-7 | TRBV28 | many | ASRMGVYEQY
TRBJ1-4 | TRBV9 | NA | ASGRRGRDEKLF
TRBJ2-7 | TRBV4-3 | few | ASSQRAIGGVPQY
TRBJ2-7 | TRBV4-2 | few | ASSQVRAQGDTRYEQY
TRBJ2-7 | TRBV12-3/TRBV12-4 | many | ASSLDRVEQY
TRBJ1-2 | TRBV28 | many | ASSSGQGYFYGYT
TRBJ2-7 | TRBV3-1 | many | ASSRRNEQY
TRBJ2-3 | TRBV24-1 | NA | ATSAGHVQTDTQY
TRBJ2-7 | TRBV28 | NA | ASSTEVEQY
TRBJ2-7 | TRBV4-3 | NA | ASSWRAGREQY
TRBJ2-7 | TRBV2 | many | ASSDRPGRVYEQY
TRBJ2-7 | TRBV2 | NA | ASQLAGVGEQY
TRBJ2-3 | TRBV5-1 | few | ASSLVQALGTDTQY
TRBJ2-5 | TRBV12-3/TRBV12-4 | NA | ASSLGENQETQY
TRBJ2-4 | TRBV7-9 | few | ASSRASAGTTFQY
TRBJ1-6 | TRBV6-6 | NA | ASTSGRSPLH
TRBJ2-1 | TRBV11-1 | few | ASSLRRKTGLAGAENEQF
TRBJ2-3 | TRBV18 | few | ASSPTSGRVKDTQY
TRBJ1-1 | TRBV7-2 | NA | ASSLYIMNTEAF
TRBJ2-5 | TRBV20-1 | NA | CARARTSGQYQETQY
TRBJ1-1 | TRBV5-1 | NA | ASSLGQGGMNTEAF
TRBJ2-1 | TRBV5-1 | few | ASSLRTAYNEQF
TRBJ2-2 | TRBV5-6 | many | ASSTGLAIGTGELF
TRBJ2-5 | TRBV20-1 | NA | SASSWRPQETQY
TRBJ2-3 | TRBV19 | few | ASSMQGGSTDTQY
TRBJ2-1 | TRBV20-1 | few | SARSGRDGGHTPIFYNEQF
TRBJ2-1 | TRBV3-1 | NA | ASNQGALGYNEQF
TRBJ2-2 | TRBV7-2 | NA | ASSLTSGFTGELF
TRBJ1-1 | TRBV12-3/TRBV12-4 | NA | ASSLGGPRTEAF
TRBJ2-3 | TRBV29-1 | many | SVESGVSTDTQY
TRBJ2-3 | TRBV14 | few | ASSPSGAFGDTQY
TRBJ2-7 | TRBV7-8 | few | ASSSRAGGSYEQY
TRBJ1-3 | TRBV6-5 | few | ASSYSRPSNTIY
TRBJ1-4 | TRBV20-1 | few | SAIFPGTLTNEKLF
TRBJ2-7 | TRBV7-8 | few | ASSPSRVSYEQY
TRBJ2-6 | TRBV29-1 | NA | SVVAGAGANVLT
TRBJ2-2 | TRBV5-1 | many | ASSLSNTNGELF
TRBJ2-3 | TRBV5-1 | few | ASRLPGNTDTQY
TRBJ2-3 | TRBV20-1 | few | SATALAYTDTQY
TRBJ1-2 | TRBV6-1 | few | ASRGGTGGGYT
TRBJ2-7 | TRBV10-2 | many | ASSDYEQY
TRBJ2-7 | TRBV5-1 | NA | ASSLAASGVSYEQY
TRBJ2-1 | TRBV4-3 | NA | ASSQGQSSYNEQF
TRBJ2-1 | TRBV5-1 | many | ASSFDYNEQF
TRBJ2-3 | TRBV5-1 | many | ASSMDGSDTQY